Below, 2 T cell receptor beta chains from the same sample are listed, as sequenced in a study of response to subunit inactivated influenza vaccine. In TCRdb, the RT-PCR reads were re-called with MiXCR into one record per CDR3 protein. The profile shows some 800,000 distinct CDR3 sequences, less than 25% of them singletons. This sample comprised PBMCs from blood, obtained around 5 days after vaccination. These receptors all stem from a middle-aged man who received an inactivated influenza vaccine.

A few counts support this clonotype. This sequence joins TRBV19 and TRBJ1-5; D ambiguous. Germline assignment: CDR1 LNHDA and CDR2 SQIVND (reference sequence). CDR3 size: 14 residues. V gave up 5 bases and J gave up 5 bases, with 13 bases separating them. CDR3 bases: TGTGCCAGTAGTCCTCTGGGATCGGATCAGCCCCAGCATTTT. It is translated as CASSPLGSDQPQHF.

The rearrangement links TRBV4-3 to TRBJ2-5; no definite D call. This CDR3 has 15 residues. The V gene's germline CDR1 is LGHNA and CDR2 YSLEER. V lost 1 base to trimming and J lost 2 bases, with 11 bases between them. This CDR3 is CASSQGSHLQETQYF. CDR3 DNA: TGCGCCAGCAGCCAAGGTTCCCACCTGCAAGAGACCCAGTACTTC.